This T cell receptor beta chain came from a study of graft-versus-host responses after intestinal transplantation. Background on the study: Once they had received anti-thymocyte globulin induction, all recipients took tacrolimus and steroids for three to four years.

About this clone itself: Its antigen is not known.

Study conclusions and caveats: The marrow of recipients harbored GvH clones, and ileum or blood showed some of them first. Those patients showing graft-donor T cell macrochimerism displayed high graft-versus-host to host-versus-graft clonal ratios in allografts.

Sequencing was performed with immunoSEQ multiplex PCR; in TCRdb, only in-frame clones are kept and a portion is missing. The profile shows tens of thousands of clones, roughly 90% of them singletons. The source was unstimulated CD8+ T cells sorted from spleen or lymph node cells, collected before intestinal transplant. The sequence was collected from a human donor who received an intestinal transplant.

CDR3 bases: TGTGCCAGCAGTTACTCGGGCAGGGGAGTCTCCTACGAGCAGTACTTC. Translation gives CASSYSGRGVSYEQYF. This chain connects TRBV6-5 to TRBJ2-7; TRBD1 might be the D (6 bases). This CDR3 contains 16 residues. CDR1 and CDR2 (germline): MNHEY, SVGAGI. Between the trimmed V and J ends, which lost 0 bases and 0 bases, there was a span of 12 bases.